This T cell receptor beta chain derives from a study of blood T cell repertoires in COVID-19 (dated by TCRdb to the early 2020s). About the investigation overall: Samples from collaborators originated in the United States, Italy and Spain and spanned both the acute and convalescent phases of COVID-19. Nearly every sample came with metadata listing a de-identified subject ID, COVID-19 status, age in years and sex. Deeply sampled blood TCRbeta repertoires from subjects exposed to, actively infected with, or recovered from COVID-19 were included in the dataset. The material from the prospective study consisted of cDNA or gDNA derived from T cells, B-cell-depleted T cells, or PBMCs. Samples were obtained from the ongoing ImmuneRACE study (first 160 participants) and from 1,254 subjects provided by 6 global collaborators. A freely available public database, intended as a resource for researchers studying the immune response to SARS-CoV-2, is where the repertoires were released. Where available, HLA class I and class II types were taken from metadata supplied by the sample provider and were not determined by assay-based typing.

V is reduced by 7 bases and J by 5 bases, leaving a spacing of 14 bases between them. For CDR1 and CDR2, the germline V gene lists SNHLY and FYNNEI. The CDR3 spans 14 residues, from the cysteine through the phenylalanine. The sequence is cut down to CDR3 DNA, 42 bases in frame from base 1. The immunoSEQ Assay, a bias-controlled multiplex PCR, was used to amplify TCRbeta CDR3 regions from genomic DNA. Turning to the authors' computational methods: The number of nucleated cells in each sample was estimated by amplification of reference gene primers within the assay. To quantify the absolute abundance of each unique TCRbeta CDR3 rearrangement, sequence reads were collapsed and filtered. For each sample, productive Simpson clonality was calculated as the square root of Simpson's diversity index across productive rearrangements. TCRdb holds this immuneACCESS table with in-frame rearrangements only. Some clones are missing; in checked studies, unresolved V genes explain under half, and the rest has no known cause. The V and J calls and clone size were taken over from that table, and D and trimming were inferred from the DNA. The sample data list about 83,000 clones, and roughly 90% of these were observed just once. Around 2.9% of the sample rests with the top ten.

Only one count was recorded for this clone. The specificity of this receptor is unknown. No quality values exist for individual bases; no much larger clone is one base distant. Study-level results and caveats: The amount of clinical and demographic metadata varied by source and participant and was provided uncurated.

Each collaborating institution followed its own protocols to collect whole blood in K2EDTA tubes. For TCRbeta analysis, collaborator samples were shipped as frozen whole blood, as isolated PBMCs, or as DNA extracted from either sample type. The receptor was derived from a woman in her forties or fifties with active or convalescent COVID-19. Material: peripheral blood. The rearranged chain carries TRBV2 and TRBJ2-2; TRBD1 is possibly the D segment (5 matching bases). CDR3 protein: CASKNGAVTGELFF. The sequence in DNA is TGTGCCAGCAAGAATGGGGCGGTTACCGGGGAGCTGTTTTTT.